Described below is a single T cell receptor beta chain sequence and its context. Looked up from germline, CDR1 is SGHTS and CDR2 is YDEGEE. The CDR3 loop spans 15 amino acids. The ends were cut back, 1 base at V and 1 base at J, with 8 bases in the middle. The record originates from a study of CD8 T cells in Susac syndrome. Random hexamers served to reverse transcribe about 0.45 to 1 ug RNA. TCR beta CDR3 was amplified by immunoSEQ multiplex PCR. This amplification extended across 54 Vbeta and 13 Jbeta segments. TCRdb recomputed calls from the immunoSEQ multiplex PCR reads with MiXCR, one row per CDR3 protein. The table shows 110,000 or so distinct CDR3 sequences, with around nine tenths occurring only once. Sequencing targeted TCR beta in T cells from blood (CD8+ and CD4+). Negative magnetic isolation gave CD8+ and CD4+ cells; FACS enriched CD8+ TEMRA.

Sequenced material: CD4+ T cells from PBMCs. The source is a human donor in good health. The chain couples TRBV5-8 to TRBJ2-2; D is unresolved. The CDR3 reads CASSLSIRNTGELFF. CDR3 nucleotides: TGTGCCAGCAGCTTGTCTATCAGGAACACCGGGGAGCTGTTTTTT.